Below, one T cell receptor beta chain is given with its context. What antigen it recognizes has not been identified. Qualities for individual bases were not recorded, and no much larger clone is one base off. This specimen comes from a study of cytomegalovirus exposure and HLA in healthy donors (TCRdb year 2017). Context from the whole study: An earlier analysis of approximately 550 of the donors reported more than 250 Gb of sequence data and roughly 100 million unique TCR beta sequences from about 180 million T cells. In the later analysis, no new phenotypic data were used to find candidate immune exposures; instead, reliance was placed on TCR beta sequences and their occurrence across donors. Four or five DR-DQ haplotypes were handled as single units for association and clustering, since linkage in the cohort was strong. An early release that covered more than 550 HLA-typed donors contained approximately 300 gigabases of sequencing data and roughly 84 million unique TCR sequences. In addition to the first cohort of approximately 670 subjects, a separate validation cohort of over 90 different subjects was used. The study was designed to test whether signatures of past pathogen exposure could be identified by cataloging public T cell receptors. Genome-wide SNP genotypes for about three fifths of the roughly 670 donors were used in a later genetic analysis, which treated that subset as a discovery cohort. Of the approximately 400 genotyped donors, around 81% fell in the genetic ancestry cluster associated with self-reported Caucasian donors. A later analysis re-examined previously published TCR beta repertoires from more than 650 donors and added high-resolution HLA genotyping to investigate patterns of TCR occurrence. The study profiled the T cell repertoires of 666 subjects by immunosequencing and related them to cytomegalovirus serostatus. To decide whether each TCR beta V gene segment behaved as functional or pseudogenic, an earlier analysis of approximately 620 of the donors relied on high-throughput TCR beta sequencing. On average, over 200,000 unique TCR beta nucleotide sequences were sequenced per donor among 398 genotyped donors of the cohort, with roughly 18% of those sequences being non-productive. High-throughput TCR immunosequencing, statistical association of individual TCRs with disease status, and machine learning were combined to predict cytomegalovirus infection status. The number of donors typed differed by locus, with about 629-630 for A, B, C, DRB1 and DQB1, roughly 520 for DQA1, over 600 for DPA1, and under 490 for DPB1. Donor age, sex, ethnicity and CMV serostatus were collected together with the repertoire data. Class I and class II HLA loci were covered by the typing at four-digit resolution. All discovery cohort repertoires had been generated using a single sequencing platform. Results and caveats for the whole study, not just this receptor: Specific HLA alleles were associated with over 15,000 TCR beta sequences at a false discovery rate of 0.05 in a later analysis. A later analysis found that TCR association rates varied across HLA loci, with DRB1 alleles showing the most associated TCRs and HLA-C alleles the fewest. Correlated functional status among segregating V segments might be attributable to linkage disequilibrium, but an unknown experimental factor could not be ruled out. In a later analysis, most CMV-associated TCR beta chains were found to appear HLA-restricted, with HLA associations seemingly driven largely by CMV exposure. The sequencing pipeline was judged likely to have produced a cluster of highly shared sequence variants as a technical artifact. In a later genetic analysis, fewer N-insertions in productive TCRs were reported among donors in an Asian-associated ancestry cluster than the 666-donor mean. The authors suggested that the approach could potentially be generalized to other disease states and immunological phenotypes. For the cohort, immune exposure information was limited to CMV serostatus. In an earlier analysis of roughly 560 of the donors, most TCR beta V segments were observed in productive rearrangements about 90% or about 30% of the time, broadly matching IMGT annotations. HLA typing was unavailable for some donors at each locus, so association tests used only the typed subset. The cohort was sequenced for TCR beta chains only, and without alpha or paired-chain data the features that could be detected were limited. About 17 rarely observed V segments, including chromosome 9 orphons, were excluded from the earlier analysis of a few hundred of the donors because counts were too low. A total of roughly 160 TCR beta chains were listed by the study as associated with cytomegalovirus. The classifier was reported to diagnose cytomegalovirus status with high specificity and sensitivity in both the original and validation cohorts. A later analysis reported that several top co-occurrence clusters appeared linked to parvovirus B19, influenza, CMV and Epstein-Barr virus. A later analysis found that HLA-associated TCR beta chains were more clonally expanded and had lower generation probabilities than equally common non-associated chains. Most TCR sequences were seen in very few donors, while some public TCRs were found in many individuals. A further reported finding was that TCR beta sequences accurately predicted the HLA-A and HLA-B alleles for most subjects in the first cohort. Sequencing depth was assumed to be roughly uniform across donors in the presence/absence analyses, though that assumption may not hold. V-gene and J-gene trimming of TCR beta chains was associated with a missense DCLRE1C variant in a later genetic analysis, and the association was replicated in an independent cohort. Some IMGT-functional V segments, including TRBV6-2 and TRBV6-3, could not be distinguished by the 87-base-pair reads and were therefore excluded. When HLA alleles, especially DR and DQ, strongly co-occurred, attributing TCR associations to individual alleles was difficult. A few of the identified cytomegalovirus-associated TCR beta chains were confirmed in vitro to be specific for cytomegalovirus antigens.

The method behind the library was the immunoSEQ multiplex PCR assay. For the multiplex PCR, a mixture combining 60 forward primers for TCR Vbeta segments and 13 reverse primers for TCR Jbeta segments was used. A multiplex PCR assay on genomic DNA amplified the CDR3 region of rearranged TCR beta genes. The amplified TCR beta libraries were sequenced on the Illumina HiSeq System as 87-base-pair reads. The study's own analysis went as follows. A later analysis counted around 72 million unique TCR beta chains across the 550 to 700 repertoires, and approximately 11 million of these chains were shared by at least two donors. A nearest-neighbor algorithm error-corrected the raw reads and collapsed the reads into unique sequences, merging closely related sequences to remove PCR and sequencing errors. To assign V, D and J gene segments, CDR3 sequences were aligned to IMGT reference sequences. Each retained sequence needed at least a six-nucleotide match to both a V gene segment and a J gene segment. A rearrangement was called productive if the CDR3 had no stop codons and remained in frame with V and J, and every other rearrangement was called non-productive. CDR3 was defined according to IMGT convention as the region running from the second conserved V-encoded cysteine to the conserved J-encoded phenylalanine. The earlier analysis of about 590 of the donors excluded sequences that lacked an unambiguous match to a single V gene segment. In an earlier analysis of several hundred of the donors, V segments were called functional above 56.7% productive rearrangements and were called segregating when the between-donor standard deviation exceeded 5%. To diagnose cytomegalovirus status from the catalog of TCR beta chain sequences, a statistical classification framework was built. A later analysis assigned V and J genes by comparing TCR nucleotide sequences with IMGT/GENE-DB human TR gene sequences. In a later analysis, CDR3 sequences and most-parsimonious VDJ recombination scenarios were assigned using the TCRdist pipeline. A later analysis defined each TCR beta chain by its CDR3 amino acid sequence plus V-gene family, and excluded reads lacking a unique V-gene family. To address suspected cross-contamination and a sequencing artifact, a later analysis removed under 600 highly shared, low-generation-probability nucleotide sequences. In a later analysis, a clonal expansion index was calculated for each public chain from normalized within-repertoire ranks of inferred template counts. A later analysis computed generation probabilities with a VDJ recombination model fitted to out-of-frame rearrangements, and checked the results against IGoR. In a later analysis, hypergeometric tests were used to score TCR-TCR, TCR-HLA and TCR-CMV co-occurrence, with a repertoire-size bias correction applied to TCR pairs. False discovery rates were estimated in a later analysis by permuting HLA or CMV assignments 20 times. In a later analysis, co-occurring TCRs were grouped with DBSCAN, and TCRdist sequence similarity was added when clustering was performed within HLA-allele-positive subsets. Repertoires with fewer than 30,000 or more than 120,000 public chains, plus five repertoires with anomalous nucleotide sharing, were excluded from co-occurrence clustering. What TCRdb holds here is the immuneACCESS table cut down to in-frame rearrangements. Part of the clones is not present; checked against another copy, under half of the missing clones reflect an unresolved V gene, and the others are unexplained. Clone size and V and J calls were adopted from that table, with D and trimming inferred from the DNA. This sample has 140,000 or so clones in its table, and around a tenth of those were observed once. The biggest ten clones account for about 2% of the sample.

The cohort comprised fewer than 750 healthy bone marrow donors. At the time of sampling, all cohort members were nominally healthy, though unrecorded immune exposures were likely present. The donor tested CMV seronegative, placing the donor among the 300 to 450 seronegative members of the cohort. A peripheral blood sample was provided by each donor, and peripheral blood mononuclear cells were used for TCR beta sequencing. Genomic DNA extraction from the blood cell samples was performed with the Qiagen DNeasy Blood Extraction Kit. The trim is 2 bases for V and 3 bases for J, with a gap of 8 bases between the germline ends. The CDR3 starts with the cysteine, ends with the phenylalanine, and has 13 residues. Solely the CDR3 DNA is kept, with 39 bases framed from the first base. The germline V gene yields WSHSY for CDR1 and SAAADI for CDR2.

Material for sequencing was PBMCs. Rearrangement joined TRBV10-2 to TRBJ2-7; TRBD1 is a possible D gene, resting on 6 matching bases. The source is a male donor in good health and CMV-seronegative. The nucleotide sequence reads TGCGCCAGCAGTGAGCTAGGGGGCTACGAGCAGTACTTC. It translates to CASSELGGYEQYF.